This T cell receptor (beta chain) was recovered during a study of Ad26.COV2.S vaccination and SARS-CoV-2 variants. Overall study findings and caveats: Participants in the vaccine arm had higher spike-specific TCR breadth; placebo recipients had lower.

On this clone itself: What it binds is unknown.

Trimming took 4 bases from V and 6 from J; bases not matched to a gene: 8. This CDR3 contains 14 residues. Germline CDR1 MNHEY, CDR2 SMNVEV (reference sequence). Treatment indicated: approximately 18 received Ad26.COV2.S at low or high dose, single or two shots; about 5 received placebo; per-sample allocation not given. It was on day 63 after the first vaccine or placebo injection that samples were taken. Sequencing used immunoSEQ multiplex PCR; TCRdb keeps in-frame clones, though not all of them. Of 300,000 to 350,000 clones listed, roughly 90% are singletons. The V call is TRBV27, the J call TRBJ1-2; 7 bases are a match to TRBD1. This receptor was taken from a person aged 18-60 years who received the Ad26.COV2.S COVID-19 vaccine or a placebo. The specimen was peripheral blood, collected in a trial of Ad26.COV2.S vaccine versus placebo. The CDR3 nucleotides are TGTGCCAGCAGTTACAGGGGCGCCCCCGATGGCTACACCTTC. Translating gives CASSYRGAPDGYTF.